Below, 24 T cell receptor beta chains from the same sample are listed, as sequenced in a study of cytomegalovirus exposure and HLA in healthy donors. It was with 60 Vbeta and 13 Jbeta primers that the PCR ran. TCRdb keeps only in-frame clones here, not all; method: immunoSEQ multiplex PCR. The sample contains more than 130,000 clones, about 80% of which appear only once. Sequencing was done on a sample of PBMCs. The receptors originated from a male donor in good health and CMV-seronegative.

This clone has only a few counts. This rearrangement joins TRBV2 to TRBJ2-7; tentatively, D is TRBD2 (5 bases). With 8 bases removed from V and 2 bases from J, the gap between germline ends came to 16 bases. CDR1 SNHLY and CDR2 FYNNEI come from the germline V gene. The CDR3 runs to 14 residues. The CDR3 region is CASRTLFAPYEQYF. Written as DNA, the CDR3 is TGTGCCAGCCGGACTTTATTCGCGCCCTACGAGCAGTACTTC.

The chain recombines TRBV18 with TRBJ1-1, with 8 bases matching TRBD1. Trimming took 3 bases from V and 0 from J; bases not matched to a gene: 6. From germline, CDR1 is KGHSH and CDR2 LQKENI. The CDR3 runs to 16 residues. CDR3 sequence reads: CASSPGTGDMNTEAFF. Written as DNA, the CDR3 is TGTGCCAGCTCACCCGGGACAGGAGATATGAACACTGAAGCTTTCTTT.

The rearrangement links TRBV5-8 to TRBJ1-1; D is undetermined. Germline CDR1 is SGHTS and CDR2 is YDEGEE. V lost 6 bases to trimming and J lost 4 bases, with 16 bases between them. This CDR3 contains 14 residues. The CDR3 sequence is CASIARGAATEAFF. For the CDR3, the DNA is TGTGCCAGCATTGCCCGGGGAGCGGCCACTGAAGCTTTCTTT.

Of note for this clone: At the DNA level, this CDR3 is encoded by other sequences in the same sample as well. The DNA for the CDR3 is TGTGCCAGTAGCGAGGGGGGGAATATTGAAGCTTTCTTT. This gives the protein CASSEGGNIEAFF. The chain has TRBV7-9 and TRBJ1-1; D perhaps matches TRBD1 (6 bases). The V gene's germline CDR1 is SEHNR and CDR2 FQNEAQ (reference sequence). V dropped 9 bases and J dropped 7 bases, with 18 bases sitting between them. The CDR3 extends over 13 amino acids.

The chain uses TRBV11-1 and TRBJ2-5; TRBD2 might be the D (6 bases). The V and J ends lost 5 bases and 5 bases respectively, with 18 bases between them. The CDR3 runs 15 residues. Germline V gene data show CDR1 as SGHAT and CDR2 as FQDESV (reference sequence). The CDR3 bases are TGTGCCAGCAGCGGCACCGGGACTGCCGGGGAGACCCAGTACTTC. Translation gives CASSGTGTAGETQYF.

The chain joins TRBV10-3 to TRBJ1-5, with D possibly matching TRBD1 (5 bases). CDR1 is ENHRY and CDR2 is SYGVKD in the germline V gene. The V gene lost 9 bases and the J gene lost 4 bases, with 10 bases spanning the gap. The CDR3 runs to 12 residues. The CDR3 DNA follows: TGTGCCATTGGACGGGGGAATCAGCCCCAGCATTTT. Its translation is CAIGRGNQPQHF.

This clone occurred a few times. The V gene is TRBV6-6, the J gene TRBJ2-3; 13 nucleotides match TRBD2. V was clipped by 8 bases and J by 6 bases; unmatched bases: 5. This CDR3 is built from 14 residues. Germline V lookup: CDR1 MNHNY, CDR2 SVGAGI (reference sequence). CDR3 sequence: CASGLAGEFDTQYF. The DNA for the CDR3 is TGTGCCAGCGGACTAGCGGGGGAATTCGATACGCAGTATTTT.

Remarks on this clone: A read error may produce the germline difference seen at one junction end. The V gene is TRBV28, the J gene TRBJ1-2; D is undetermined. This CDR3 has 13 amino acids. Germline assignment: CDR1 MDHEN and CDR2 SYDVKM. The CDR3 DNA reads TGTGCCAGCAGTCTAACCCCTCCGGCGCGGTCCTACTTC. The encoded protein is CASSLTPPARSYF.

The chain couples TRBV21-1 to TRBJ2-7; TRBD1 reflects the table's D call only, with no check against the DNA. TRBV21-1 is designated a pseudogene. The CDR3 totals 16 residues. As DNA, the CDR3 is TGTGCCAGCAGCCGTAGAAGGGGTCTGAGCTCCTACGAGCAGTACTTC. Encoded protein: CASSRRRGLSSYEQYF.

V gene TRBV6-5 combines with J gene TRBJ2-7; the D is unclear. The CDR3 spans 12 residues. Per germline, CDR1 MNHEY and CDR2 SVGAGI. The V and J ends lost 5 bases and 6 bases respectively, with 11 bases between them. The CDR3 loop is CASSPSGGEQYF. CDR3 sequence (DNA): TGTGCCAGCAGTCCCTCCGGTGGCGAGCAGTACTTC.

The rearrangement links TRBV6-6 to TRBJ2-3; 10 bases are a match to TRBD1. The J segment lost 3 bases and the V segment lost 8 bases, leaving 8 bases of the junction unmatched. The germline gives CDR1 MNHNY, CDR2 SVGAGI (reference sequence). The CDR3 length is 15 residues. Written as DNA, the CDR3 is TGTGCCAGCGGACTCGACAGGGGGCTTACAGATACGCAGTATTTT. This translates into CASGLDRGLTDTQYF.

The CDR3 sequence is CASSFFRGITGELFF. The CDR3 DNA reads as TGCGCCAGCAGCTTTTTCAGGGGAATCACCGGGGAGCTGTTTTTT. The chain employs TRBV5-1 and TRBJ2-2, with D maybe TRBD1 (6 bases). V lost 2 bases to trimming and J lost 4 bases, with 12 bases between them. Germline lookup yields CDR1 SGHRS and CDR2 YFSETQ. The length of the CDR3 is 15 residues.

This chain joins TRBV4-3 and TRBJ1-2; the match to TRBD1 covers 8 bases. The CDR3 length is 17 residues. V trimming: 4 bases; J trimming: 2 bases; junction bases outside the gene matches: 12. Per the germline V gene, CDR1 is LGHNA and CDR2 is YSLEER. The CDR3 sequence is CASSRRDRSDINYGYTF. CDR3 bases: TGCGCCAGCAGCCGGCGGGACAGGTCCGATATAAACTATGGCTACACCTTC.

This clone was counted between two and nine times. The V call is TRBV7-2, the J call TRBJ1-2; TRBD1 matches at 9 bases. The CDR3 runs to 15 residues. Germline assignment: CDR1 SGHTA and CDR2 FQGNSA. V lost 5 bases, J lost 7 bases, and 11 bases stayed unmatched. CDR3 bases: TGTGCCAGCAGCAAACGAACAGGGGGCGATGGTGGCTACACCTTC. Translating gives CASSKRTGGDGGYTF. The full variable domain, in which reference TRBV7-2 and TRBJ1-2 provide the parts outside the CDR3, is GAGVSQSPSNKVTEKGKDVELRCDPISGHTALYWYRQSLGQGLEFLIYFQGNSAPDKSGLPSDRFSAERTGGSVSTLTIQRTQQEDSAVYLCASSKRTGGDGGYTFGSGTRLTVV.

This clone has only a few counts. This chain joins TRBV4-3 and TRBJ1-2, with D perhaps matching TRBD1 (6 bases). The CDR3 extends over 16 amino acids. In germline, CDR1 is LGHNA, CDR2 YSLEER. The ends were cut back, 0 bases at V and 4 bases at J, with 15 bases in the middle. This CDR3 reads CASSQEWPGVPYGYTF. The CDR3 DNA reads TGCGCCAGCAGCCAAGAGTGGCCAGGGGTTCCCTATGGCTACACCTTC.

This clone appeared a few times. The chain employs TRBV7-2 and TRBJ1-2; the D gene is possibly TRBD1 (5 bases). The CDR3 covers 13 residues. CDR1 and CDR2 from the germline V gene are SGHTA and FQGNSA. V was clipped by 5 bases and J by 1 base, with 8 bases between them. CDR3 bases: TGTGCCAGCAGCCCCGACAGTAACTATGGCTACACCTTC. This encodes CASSPDSNYGYTF.

The sample holds one count of this clone. The rearrangement uses TRBV19 and TRBJ1-1, with D hard to call. CDR3 size: 13 residues. Germline CDR1 and CDR2: LNHDA and SQIVND (reference sequence). Trimming stripped 3 bases from V and 8 bases from J, with 13 bases between. CDR3 protein: CASSIDAEAEAFF. The CDR3 DNA is TGTGCCAGTAGTATTGATGCCGAAGCAGAAGCTTTCTTT.

The chain combines TRBV11-3 with TRBJ1-1; a weak D match, TRBD1 (6 bases). V dropped 2 bases and J dropped 0 bases, with 7 bases sitting between them. The CDR3 has 14 amino acids. The germline V gene encodes CDR1 SGHNT and CDR2 YENEEA. The CDR3 DNA is TGTGCCAGCAGCTTATCAGGGGTGAACACTGAAGCTTTCTTT. Its translation: CASSLSGVNTEAFF. Supplemented by reference TRBV11-3 and TRBJ1-1, the full variable domain reads EAGVVQSPRYKIIEKKQPVAFWCNPISGHNTLYWYLQNLGQGPELLIRYENEEAVDDSQLPKDRFSAERLKGVDSTLKIQPAELGDSAVYLCASSLSGVNTEAFFGQGTRLTVV.

The chain combines TRBV6-1 with TRBJ1-2; 7 bases align to TRBD1. Germline-derived CDR1 and CDR2 are MNHNS and SASEGT. V gave up 6 bases and J gave up 7 bases; unmatched junction bases: 8. This CDR3 comprises 13 residues. CDR3 amino acids: CASRIGTDTGYTF. CDR3 coding DNA: TGTGCCAGCAGGATAGGGACAGATACTGGCTACACCTTC.

This clone was seen once. The rearrangement links TRBV29-1 to TRBJ1-3; D is ambiguous. This CDR3 comprises 13 residues. The V gene lost 0 bases and the J gene lost 3 bases, with 6 bases spanning the gap. The germline CDR1 and CDR2 sequences are SQVTM and ANQGSEA. In DNA form, the CDR3 reads TGCAGCGTTGAAGATCGGGGTGGAAACACCATATATTTT. Translation gives CSVEDRGGNTIYF.

This sequence joins TRBV18 and TRBJ2-7; D ambiguous. V lost 6 bases and J 2 bases, leaving 5 bases between the germline ends. In germline, CDR1 is KGHSH, CDR2 LQKENI. This CDR3 spans 11 amino acids. This CDR3 is CASSPTYEQYF. CDR3 nucleotides: TGTGCCAGCTCCCCTACCTACGAGCAGTACTTC.

A single count supports this clone. This chain connects TRBV28 to TRBJ1-2; weak D call: TRBD1 (5 bases). Deletions cut 8 bases from V and 8 bases from J, with 18 bases between. Germline CDR1 and CDR2: MDHEN and SYDVKM. The CDR3 length is 13 residues. CDR3 residues: CASSKNRFYGYTF. The CDR3 DNA reads as TGTGCCAGCTCAAAGAACAGGTTTTACGGCTACACCTTC.

The rearrangement links TRBV9 to TRBJ2-1, with TRBD2 matching 15 bases. The germline V gene has CDR1 SGDLS and CDR2 YYNGEE. V was pared by 4 bases and J by 6 bases, with 8 bases of the junction left unmatched. The CDR3 runs to 17 residues. For the CDR3, the DNA is TGTGCCAGCAGCCCTCGGACTAGCGGGGGGGCAACCAATGAGCAGTTCTTC. Encoded protein: CASSPRTSGGATNEQFF.

This chain uses TRBV2 with TRBJ2-6; 9 nucleotides line up with TRBD1. From germline, CDR1 is SNHLY and CDR2 FYNNEI. V trimming: 6 bases; J trimming: 3 bases; junction bases outside the gene matches: 0. The CDR3 runs to 14 residues. CDR3 sequence: CASRDRGGANVLTF. The DNA of the CDR3 is TGTGCCAGCAGGGACAGGGGTGGGGCCAACGTCCTGACTTTC.